Listed below are T cell receptor beta chains from one sample, sequenced in a study of blood T cell repertoires in COVID-19. Clones were sequenced by immunoSEQ multiplex PCR, and TCRdb holds only the in-frame ones, with some missing. The sample holds 80,000 or so clones; about four fifths are singletons and the top ten take 8.5% to 10%. Specimen: peripheral blood. These receptors originate from a human donor in a cohort sampled during active COVID-19. Both conserved end residues are part of each CDR3. The D gene is left open where the match is weak. A clone size is listed for some rows: how often the clone was seen (once, few, many), or a class if it is expanded.

v_call: TRBV4-2; clone_size: -; j_call: TRBJ1-4; d_call: -; cdr3_nt: TGTGCCAGCAGCCAAGAGGCGGGGTTGGATGAAAAACTGTTTTTT; cdr3_aa: CASSQEAGLDEKLFF
v_call: TRBV6-5; clone_size: -; j_call: TRBJ1-4; d_call: -; cdr3_nt: TGTGCCAGCAGAAATGACAGAAAGATTAGTGAAAAACTGTTTTTT; cdr3_aa: CASRNDRKISEKLFF
v_call: TRBV24-1; clone_size: -; j_call: TRBJ2-7; d_call: -; cdr3_nt: TGTGCCACCAGTGATGCGGGATCCCCAGAGGTTCGGCCCTACGAGCAGTACTTC; cdr3_aa: CATSDAGSPEVRPYEQYF
v_call: TRBV9; clone_size: -; j_call: TRBJ2-1; d_call: TRBD1; cdr3_nt: TGTGCCAGCAGCACCCACACAGGGGGAGAGGACAATGAGCAGTTCTTC; cdr3_aa: CASSTHTGGEDNEQFF
v_call: TRBV9; clone_size: -; j_call: TRBJ2-3; d_call: TRBD1; cdr3_nt: TGTGCCAGCAGCGAGGGACAGGGTTTAAGCACAGATACGCAGTATTTT; cdr3_aa: CASSEGQGLSTDTQYF
v_call: TRBV18; clone_size: -; j_call: TRBJ2-4; d_call: -; cdr3_nt: TGTGCCAGCTCGCCTTCACCATCGACAGGAAACATTCAGTACTTC; cdr3_aa: CASSPSPSTGNIQYF
v_call: TRBV4-1; clone_size: -; j_call: TRBJ2-7; d_call: TRBD2; cdr3_nt: TGCGCCAGCAGCCAAGAGGGACTACTGCTCCCCTCCTACGAGCAGTACTTC; cdr3_aa: CASSQEGLLLPSYEQYF
v_call: TRBV5-1; clone_size: -; j_call: TRBJ1-3; d_call: -; cdr3_nt: TGCGCCAGCAGCTTGGGTAGGGGAGGACCTGGAAACACCATATATTTT; cdr3_aa: CASSLGRGGPGNTIYF
v_call: TRBV18; clone_size: -; j_call: TRBJ2-2; d_call: -; cdr3_nt: TGTGCCAGCTCACCGCGGGGGGGACAGGTCGGCACCGGGGAGCTGTTTTTT; cdr3_aa: CASSPRGGQVGTGELFF
v_call: TRBV18; clone_size: -; j_call: TRBJ2-7; d_call: TRBD2; cdr3_nt: TGTGCCAGCTCACCCGCGGGGACTAGCGGAGGGCAGTACTTC; cdr3_aa: CASSPAGTSGGQYF
v_call: TRBV14; clone_size: -; j_call: TRBJ2-5; d_call: -; cdr3_nt: TGTGCCAGCAGCCAAGACGTTCGGGAGACCCAGTACTTC; cdr3_aa: CASSQDVRETQYF
v_call: TRBV14; clone_size: -; j_call: TRBJ1-2; d_call: -; cdr3_nt: TGTGCCAGCAGCCAAGTTCGGAGGTGGGGCTACACCTTC; cdr3_aa: CASSQVRRWGYTF
v_call: TRBV4-1; clone_size: -; j_call: TRBJ1-2; d_call: TRBD1; cdr3_nt: TGCGCCAGCAGCCAAGAACCAGGGGGCGTGGGGAACTATGGCTACACCTTC; cdr3_aa: CASSQEPGGVGNYGYTF
v_call: TRBV7-9; clone_size: -; j_call: TRBJ1-2; d_call: -; cdr3_nt: TGTGCCAGCAGCTTAGCAGAAGCCAGGGGAATCTCCTATGGCTACACCTTC; cdr3_aa: CASSLAEARGISYGYTF
v_call: TRBV7-2; clone_size: -; j_call: TRBJ1-4; d_call: -; cdr3_nt: TGTGCCAGCAGCCCCACAGGGTCAACTAATGAAAAACTGTTTTTT; cdr3_aa: CASSPTGSTNEKLFF
v_call: TRBV19; clone_size: -; j_call: TRBJ2-1; d_call: -; cdr3_nt: TGTGCCAGTAGTACGAGGGGGGAGCAGTTCTTC; cdr3_aa: CASSTRGEQFF
v_call: TRBV2; clone_size: -; j_call: TRBJ1-4; d_call: -; cdr3_nt: TGTGCCAGCAGAATGATCAGGGGTGAAAAACTGTTTTTT; cdr3_aa: CASRMIRGEKLFF
v_call: TRBV2; clone_size: once; j_call: TRBJ2-3; d_call: -; cdr3_nt: TGTGCCAGCAGACTACAGGGCGATACGCAGTATTTT; cdr3_aa: CASRLQGDTQYF
v_call: TRBV7-9; clone_size: -; j_call: TRBJ2-7; d_call: -; cdr3_nt: TGTGCCAGCAGCTTAGCGACAGATTTGAACGAGCAGTACTTC; cdr3_aa: CASSLATDLNEQYF
v_call: TRBV19; clone_size: few; j_call: TRBJ2-7; d_call: -; cdr3_nt: TGTGCCAGTAGTGAAGGGGTTGCCTACGAGCAGTACTTC; cdr3_aa: CASSEGVAYEQYF
v_call: TRBV9; clone_size: few; j_call: TRBJ2-7; d_call: TRBD1; cdr3_nt: TGTGCCAGCAGCGTCTCTCAGGGGGCTAACTACGAGCAGTACTTC; cdr3_aa: CASSVSQGANYEQYF
v_call: TRBV2; clone_size: once; j_call: TRBJ2-7; d_call: -; cdr3_nt: TGTGCCAGCAGTGTCTCACAAGTCTACGAGCAGTACTTC; cdr3_aa: CASSVSQVYEQYF
v_call: TRBV28; clone_size: -; j_call: TRBJ1-5; d_call: TRBD1; cdr3_nt: TGTGCCAGCAGTTCTCAATACAGGGGGAGAGATCAGCCCCAGCATTTT; cdr3_aa: CASSSQYRGRDQPQHF
v_call: TRBV5-1; clone_size: -; j_call: TRBJ1-6; d_call: -; cdr3_nt: TGCGCCAGCAGCTTGGGAAATGGCCAGTTTGGTTCACCCCTCCACTTT; cdr3_aa: CASSLGNGQFGSPLHF
v_call: TRBV23-1; clone_size: few; j_call: TRBJ1-5; d_call: -; cdr3_nt: TGCGCCAGCAGTCAAGGCAGGAATAGCAATCAGCCCCAGCATTTT; cdr3_aa: CASSQGRNSNQPQHF
v_call: TRBV5-5; clone_size: -; j_call: TRBJ2-2; d_call: TRBD2; cdr3_nt: TGTGCCAGCAGCTTGGACCAGCGGGGGGGAGAGCTGTTTTTT; cdr3_aa: CASSLDQRGGELFF
v_call: TRBV2; clone_size: -; j_call: TRBJ1-1; d_call: -; cdr3_nt: TGTGCCAGCAGGGCGGGGCGGTTGAACACTGAAGCTTTCTTT; cdr3_aa: CASRAGRLNTEAFF
v_call: TRBV11-3; clone_size: -; j_call: TRBJ2-7; d_call: TRBD2; cdr3_nt: TGTGCCAGCAGCCCCGGGTTAGCGGGAGTGGGGGAGCAGTACTTC; cdr3_aa: CASSPGLAGVGEQYF
v_call: TRBV18; clone_size: -; j_call: TRBJ1-2; d_call: -; cdr3_nt: TGTGCCAGCTCACCAGAGACAGGAGCTAACTATGGCTACACCTTC; cdr3_aa: CASSPETGANYGYTF
v_call: TRBV7-7; clone_size: -; j_call: TRBJ2-1; d_call: TRBD2; cdr3_nt: TGTGCCAGCAGCCCAGGGACTAGCGCGCACAATGAGCAGTTCTTC; cdr3_aa: CASSPGTSAHNEQFF
v_call: TRBV25-1; clone_size: -; j_call: TRBJ2-1; d_call: TRBD1; cdr3_nt: TGTGCCAGCAGTGACCTCACAGGGGGCAATGAGCAGTTCTTC; cdr3_aa: CASSDLTGGNEQFF
v_call: TRBV19; clone_size: -; j_call: TRBJ2-7; d_call: -; cdr3_nt: TGTGCCAGTAGTATATCGGGACACCTCTACGAGCAGTACTTC; cdr3_aa: CASSISGHLYEQYF
v_call: TRBV5-1; clone_size: -; j_call: TRBJ1-3; d_call: TRBD1; cdr3_nt: TGCGCCAGCAGCTACTCGACAGGGTGGGCTGGAAACACCATATATTTT; cdr3_aa: CASSYSTGWAGNTIYF
v_call: TRBV19; clone_size: -; j_call: TRBJ1-6; d_call: -; cdr3_nt: TGTGCCAGTAGTCCCGTCCATAATTCACCCCTCCACTTT; cdr3_aa: CASSPVHNSPLHF
v_call: TRBV6-5; clone_size: -; j_call: TRBJ2-4; d_call: -; cdr3_nt: TGTGCCAGCAGTCCGACAATAGCCAAAAACATTCAGTACTTC; cdr3_aa: CASSPTIAKNIQYF
v_call: TRBV14; clone_size: -; j_call: TRBJ2-7; d_call: TRBD2; cdr3_nt: TGTGCCAGCAGCCAAGTTGGGTCGGGGGGGCGGCAAGAGCAGTACTTC; cdr3_aa: CASSQVGSGGRQEQYF
v_call: TRBV23-1; clone_size: -; j_call: TRBJ2-1; d_call: TRBD2; cdr3_nt: TGCGCCAGCAGTCAATCAACCCAGCGGGAACTCCACAATGAGCAGTTCTTC; cdr3_aa: CASSQSTQRELHNEQFF
v_call: TRBV2; clone_size: -; j_call: TRBJ1-2; d_call: TRBD1; cdr3_nt: TGTGCCAGCAGTGGGACAGGGGGAAGCGGCTACACCTTC; cdr3_aa: CASSGTGGSGYTF
v_call: TRBV7-3; clone_size: -; j_call: TRBJ1-5; d_call: -; cdr3_nt: TGTGCCAGCAGCTCCTCCCTCCCGGACAGTAAGAAAGAGCCCCAGCATTTT; cdr3_aa: CASSSSLPDSKKEPQHF
v_call: TRBV6-5; clone_size: -; j_call: TRBJ1-2; d_call: -; cdr3_nt: TGTGCCAGCAGTTACCGAGCTAACTATGGCTACACCTTC; cdr3_aa: CASSYRANYGYTF
v_call: TRBV11-2; clone_size: few; j_call: TRBJ2-3; d_call: TRBD2; cdr3_nt: TGTGCCAGCAGCTTACTAGCGGGAACTAGCACAGATACGCAGTATTTT; cdr3_aa: CASSLLAGTSTDTQYF
v_call: TRBV10-3; clone_size: -; j_call: TRBJ1-1; d_call: TRBD1; cdr3_nt: TGTGCCATCAGTGATAAAAGACAGGGGTTTGTCACTGAAGCTTTCTTT; cdr3_aa: CAISDKRQGFVTEAFF
v_call: TRBV14; clone_size: -; j_call: TRBJ2-7; d_call: TRBD2; cdr3_nt: TGTGCCAGCAGCCCCCCTTTTGGTGGACTAGCGGACCACGAGCAGTACTTC; cdr3_aa: CASSPPFGGLADHEQYF
v_call: TRBV5-4; clone_size: -; j_call: TRBJ2-7; d_call: -; cdr3_nt: TGTGCCAGCAGCTTGGGACAGATGTCCTACGAGCAGTACTTC; cdr3_aa: CASSLGQMSYEQYF
v_call: TRBV30; clone_size: -; j_call: TRBJ2-7; d_call: TRBD2; cdr3_nt: TGTGCCTGGTCTGCTAGCGGGCCCTACGAGCAGTACTTC; cdr3_aa: CAWSASGPYEQYF
v_call: TRBV16; clone_size: -; j_call: TRBJ1-1; d_call: -; cdr3_nt: TGTGCCAGCAGCCGCTTTACCGGTTCGAACACTGAAGCTTTCTTT; cdr3_aa: CASSRFTGSNTEAFF
v_call: TRBV18; clone_size: -; j_call: TRBJ2-7; d_call: TRBD2; cdr3_nt: TGTGCCAGCTCACCACGAACTAGCGGAGGCTACGAGCAGTACTTC; cdr3_aa: CASSPRTSGGYEQYF
v_call: TRBV6-5; clone_size: -; j_call: TRBJ2-7; d_call: -; cdr3_nt: TGTGCCAGCAGTCCCGAGCAGGGGGGGCAGTACTTC; cdr3_aa: CASSPEQGGQYF
v_call: TRBV2; clone_size: -; j_call: TRBJ1-3; d_call: -; cdr3_nt: TGTGCCAGCAGTGAAAACAGAAACACCATATATTTT; cdr3_aa: CASSENRNTIYF
v_call: TRBV11-2; clone_size: -; j_call: TRBJ1-2; d_call: TRBD1; cdr3_nt: TGTGCCAGCAGCTCACTAACAGGGGGCTATGGCTACACCTTC; cdr3_aa: CASSSLTGGYGYTF
v_call: TRBV28; clone_size: once; j_call: TRBJ1-2; d_call: TRBD1; cdr3_nt: TGTGCCAGCAGCCCTTTGGGCCGGGACAGGGGCACCCACGGCTACACCTTC; cdr3_aa: CASSPLGRDRGTHGYTF